These 20 T cell receptor beta chains originate from one sample sequenced in a study of CD8+CD57+ T cells in acquired aplastic anemia. Profiling of TCR beta VDJ combinations and CDR3 sequences used genomic DNA as template. TCRdb reanalysed the reads using MiXCR and keeps one entry per CDR3 protein. The sample holds more than 150,000 distinct CDR3 sequences, 45% to 50% seen once. The specimen sequenced was sorted CD4+, CD8+, or CD8+CD57+ T cells (not recorded which) from PBMCs. The receptors derive from a human donor in good health.

V gene TRBV2 combines with J gene TRBJ2-7; D might be TRBD2 (6 bases). This CDR3 has 15 amino acids. Germline V gene sequence: CDR1 SNHLY, CDR2 FYNNEI. The ends were cut back, 4 bases at V and 7 bases at J, with 20 bases in the middle. CDR3: CASSVRRLDVREQYF. CDR3 DNA: TGTGCCAGCAGTGTCAGACGACTAGATGTTAGAGAGCAGTACTTC.

This clonotype was seen at least ten times. The rearrangement links TRBV7-9 to TRBJ1-1; unclear D gene. This CDR3 region has 13 residues. Germline V gene lookup returns CDR1 SEHNR and CDR2 FQNEAQ (reference sequence). V was clipped by 3 bases and J by 4 bases, with 9 bases between them. For the CDR3, the DNA is TGTGCCAGCAGCTTGTTAGTGTCCACTGAAGCTTTCTTT. This codes for CASSLLVSTEAFF.

This clonotype was found many times. The V call is TRBV7-2, the J call TRBJ1-1, with 7 bases that match TRBD1. From germline, CDR1 is SGHTA and CDR2 FQGNSA. J was trimmed by 1 base and V by 5 bases; bases with no gene match: 10. The CDR3 totals 16 residues. The CDR3 nucleotides read TGTGCCAGCAGCCGTGACAGGGCATACAAGAACACTGAAGCTTTCTTT. It specifies CASSRDRAYKNTEAFF.

The table lists this clonotype with many counts. CDR3 in amino acids: CASSLSGPGNTIYF. CDR3 bases: TGTGCCAGCAGCTTATCTGGGCCTGGAAACACCATATATTTT. This sequence joins TRBV7-8 and TRBJ1-3; no clear D. CDR1 SGHVS and CDR2 FQNEAQ come from the germline V gene. The CDR3 is made up of 14 amino acids. Trimming removed 2 bases from V and 2 bases from J, with 7 bases in between.

This clonotype was seen many times. This chain joins TRBV20-1 and TRBJ2-3; 7 bases are a match to TRBD2. Per germline, CDR1 DFQATT and CDR2 SNEGSKA (reference sequence). The CDR3 is 16 residues long. J gave up 0 bases and V 2 bases, and 8 bases lay outside the gene matches. The CDR3 sequence: CSARPIAGPSTDTQYF. The CDR3 DNA reads as TGCAGTGCTAGACCTATAGCGGGCCCAAGCACAGATACGCAGTATTTT.

This clonotype was detected ten times or more. This chain joins TRBV20-1 and TRBJ1-5, with TRBD1 matching 9 bases. This CDR3 is 13 amino acids long. After removal of 6 bases from V and 3 bases from J, the junction contained 3 bases not matched to a gene. CDR1 is DFQATT, CDR2 SNEGSKA, per germline (reference sequence). The CDR3 coding sequence is TGCAGTGCCGGGACAGGGAACAATCAGCCCCAGCATTTT. Translating it yields CSAGTGNNQPQHF.

This clonotype was recorded a few times. A much more abundant neighbour one base away suggests this may be a read error. The J gene is TRBJ2-3, the V gene TRBV20-1; a weak D match, TRBD2 (6 bases). Germline lookup yields CDR1 DFQATT and CDR2 SNEGSKA (reference sequence). This CDR3 region has 11 residues. The V end was cut by 6 bases, the J end by 11 bases, with 15 bases between. The CDR3 bases are TGCAGTGCCGACCGGGGGTATGTGCAGTATTTT. It encodes CSADRGYVQYF.

With respect to this clonotype: At one end, the junction sequence differs from germline, possibly due to a read error. The rearrangement uses TRBV2 and TRBJ1-5, with unresolved D. The CDR3 loop spans 13 amino acids. CDR1 and CDR2 (germline): SNHLY, FYNNEI. CDR3 nucleotides: TGCGCCAGCAATCCTGATAGCAATCAGCCCCAGCATTTT. Encoded protein: CASNPDSNQPQHF.

The chain joins TRBV29-1 to TRBJ1-1; a possible D gene is TRBD1 (5 bases). V lost 5 bases and J 3 bases, leaving 13 bases between the germline ends. The CDR3 spans 13 residues. From germline, CDR1 is SQVTM and CDR2 ANQGSEA. This CDR3 is CSVSPGGDTEAFF. DNA for the CDR3: TGCAGCGTTTCTCCTGGGGGAGACACTGAAGCTTTCTTT. The variable domain in full, completed from reference TRBV29-1 and TRBJ1-1, reads SAVISQKPSRDICQRGTSLTIQCQVDSQVTMMFWYRQQPGQSLTLIATANQGSEATYESGFVIDKFPISRPNLTFSTLTVSNMSPEDSSIYLCSVSPGGDTEAFFGQGTRLTVV.

The V call is TRBV20-1, the J call TRBJ2-6; D call uncertain. Germline V lookup: CDR1 DFQATT, CDR2 SNEGSKA (reference sequence). V lost 6 bases to trimming and J lost 0 bases, with 9 bases between them. The CDR3 has 14 amino acids. The CDR3 DNA follows: TGCAGTGCCAGTGAGAGCTCTGGGGCCAACGTCCTGACTTTC. This sequence encodes CSASESSGANVLTF.

This clonotype was recorded only once. The chain joins TRBV5-6 to TRBJ2-3, with D uncertain. The V gene lost 1 base and the J gene lost 3 bases, with 9 bases spanning the gap. CDR3 size: 14 residues. Germline CDR1 is SGHDT and CDR2 is YYEEEE. The CDR3: CASSLFEPTDTQYF. For the CDR3, the DNA is TGTGCCAGCAGCTTGTTTGAACCGACAGATACGCAGTATTTT.

The sample holds a few counts of this clonotype. This chain links TRBV12-3 or TRBV12-4 with TRBJ2-1, with TRBD2 matching over 8 bases. This CDR3 is built from 16 residues. V was clipped by 6 bases and J by 9 bases; unmatched bases: 16. The CDR3, as DNA: TGTGCCAGCAGCCTCAGGACTAGCCGGGGTGCAAGTGAGCAGTTCTTC. This encodes CASSLRTSRGASEQFF.

Turning to this clonotype: A much larger clone sits a single nucleotide away, making a read error possible. This sequence joins TRBV6-1 and TRBJ1-5; unclear D gene. V was cut by 8 bases and J by 3 bases, with 11 bases left in between. Germline values: CDR1 MNHNS, CDR2 SASEGT. The CDR3 extends over 13 amino acids. The CDR3: CASGGRYNQPQHF. CDR3 in DNA: TGTGCCAGCGGTGGGAGGTACAATCAGCCCCAGCATTTT.

Turning to this clonotype: This likely comes from a read error, as the CDR3 has no conserved phenylalanine or tryptophan at its end. The J gene is TRBJ2-1, the V gene TRBV15; maybe TRBD2 (6 bases). The germline CDR1 and CDR2 sequences are LNHNV and YYDKDF (reference sequence). V lost 4 bases to trimming and J lost 5 bases, with 12 bases between them. CDR3 length: 14 residues. CDR3 amino acids: CATSNRLGNNEQFL. CDR3 nucleotides: TGTGCCACCAGCAACAGACTAGGCAACAATGAGCAGTTCCTC.

This clonotype was seen ten or more times. The V call is TRBV24-1, the J call TRBJ2-1; D is possibly TRBD2 (6 bases). V was pared by 10 bases and J by 4 bases, with 13 bases between. The CDR3 extends over 13 amino acids. CDR1 and CDR2 (germline): KGHDR, SFDVKD. The CDR3 is CATSSGAYNEQFF. The CDR3 coding sequence is TGTGCCACTAGTAGCGGAGCGTACAATGAGCAGTTCTTC.

This clonotype was picked up a small number of times. This may arise from a read error, as a much more abundant clone is one base away. The rearrangement uses TRBV11-1 and TRBJ2-2; unclear D gene. CDR1 is SGHAT, CDR2 FQDESV, per germline (reference sequence). The CDR3 has 11 amino acids. CDR3 residues: CASGFPGELFF. CDR3 bases: TGTGCCAGCGGCTTTCCCGGGGAGCTGTTTTTT.

This clonotype showed up just a few times. This rearrangement joins TRBV24-1 to TRBJ2-5, with 10 positions matching TRBD1. The ends lost 6 bases at V and 5 bases at J; junction bases unmatched: 11. Germline V CDR1 and CDR2: KGHDR, SFDVKD. The CDR3 runs 16 residues. CDR3 sequence: CATSSWTGGGWETQYF. CDR3 nucleotide sequence: TGTGCCACCAGTTCTTGGACAGGGGGGGGTTGGGAGACCCAGTACTTC.

Remarks on this clonotype: A read error may be the cause here, since a much bigger clone is one base away. A read error is likely, as this CDR3 ends without the conserved phenylalanine or tryptophan. The rearrangement uses TRBV19 and TRBJ2-7; no clear D. Between the trimmed V and J ends, which lost 0 bases and 1 base, there was a span of 7 bases. The CDR3 runs to 14 residues. Germline assignment: CDR1 LNHDA and CDR2 SQIVND (reference sequence). For the CDR3, the DNA is TGTGCCAGTAGTATAGACAGTGCGTCCTACGAGCAGTACCTC. Translation gives CASSIDSASYEQYL.

The chain has TRBV12-3 or TRBV12-4 and TRBJ1-2; 9 bases align to TRBD1. Trimming took 6 bases from V and 6 from J; bases not matched to a gene: 8. The CDR3 runs to 14 residues. As DNA, the CDR3 is TGTGCCAGCAGCTTAAACAGGGGGCAAGATGGCTACACCTTC. Protein product: CASSLNRGQDGYTF.

The rearrangement links TRBV2 to TRBJ2-5; 7 positions match TRBD1. V was pared by 7 bases and J by 2 bases, with 4 bases of the junction left unmatched. This CDR3 is 13 amino acids long. CDR1 SNHLY and CDR2 FYNNEI come from the germline V gene. CDR3: CASNRDSQETQYF. The CDR3 DNA reads as TGTGCCAGCAACCGGGACAGTCAAGAGACCCAGTACTTC.